The clone carrying this T cell receptor beta chain was detected ten times or more. What it binds is not known. CDR1 LGHDT and CDR2 YNNKEL come from the germline V gene (reference sequence). The CDR3 is made up of 14 amino acids. Trimming removed 2 bases at V and 6 bases at J, with 13 bases between. The sample belongs to a study of T cells in Graves' hyperthyroidism and ophthalmopathy. Amplification of TCR beta CDR3 regions used RNA as the template. First-round RT-PCR targeting the TCR CDR3 was performed with the HTBI primer set. TCRdb used MiXCR to reprocess the multiplex PCR reads, holding one entry per CDR3 protein. The sample yields fewer than 350,000 distinct CDR3 sequences, around a sixth seen once. Study-wide results and limits: The model identified upcoming ophthalmopathy a median around 6 months ahead of onset.

Stable hyperthyroidism: no ophthalmopathy progression over 18 months of follow-up. Hyperthyroidism was newly diagnosed in patients aged 18 to 65 (duration under 2 months). Using around 10 ml of fresh peripheral blood, PBMCs were prepared. Sequenced input: blood. The receptor was isolated from a woman aged 50 to 65 with Graves' hyperthyroidism. The chain combines TRBV3-1 with TRBJ1-2, with D possibly being TRBD1 (5 bases). CDR3 in amino acids: CASSQISGSDGYTF. The CDR3 nucleotides are TGTGCCAGCAGCCAAATATCAGGGTCGGATGGCTACACCTTC.